These T cell receptor beta chains were read from a single sample in a study of somatic mutations in cytotoxic T cells in rheumatoid arthritis. The table came from immunoSEQ multiplex PCR; TCRdb's copy has only in-frame clones and leaves some out. The sample has 15,000 or so clones, approximately 80% seen once. The sample was CD8+ T cells sorted from blood. These receptors originate from an adult with rheumatoid arthritis. The CDR3 runs from the conserved cysteine through the conserved F or W. The order of the fields is CDR3 DNA, CDR3 protein, clone size, D gene, J gene, V gene. The D gene is left open where the match is weak. The listing skips clone size in some rows; elsewhere it reads once, few, many or a size class.

CDR3 DNA: TGCGCCAGCAGTGACCCCCCGGGACTTGCTTCTTCTAACACAGATACGCAGTATTTT
CDR3 protein: CASSDPPGLASSNTDTQYF
clone size: -
D gene: -
J gene: TRBJ2-3
V gene: TRBV10-2

CDR3 DNA: TGTGCCAGCAGTGGCGGGGACAGGGGGGGCAATGAGCAGTTCTTC
CDR3 protein: CASSGGDRGGNEQFF
clone size: -
D gene: TRBD1
J gene: TRBJ2-1
V gene: TRBV6-4

CDR3 DNA: TGTGCCAGCAGTTACCAGGGCCACACAGATACGCAGTATTTT
CDR3 protein: CASSYQGHTDTQYF
clone size: once
D gene: -
J gene: TRBJ2-3
V gene: TRBV6-6

CDR3 DNA: TGTGCCACCAGCAGGAGGACAGGGCACACAGATACGCAGTATTTT
CDR3 protein: CATSRRTGHTDTQYF
clone size: few
D gene: TRBD1
J gene: TRBJ2-3
V gene: TRBV15

CDR3 DNA: TGTGCCAGCAGCGCTGGATCGGCCGGCACCGGGGAGCTGTTTTTT
CDR3 protein: CASSAGSAGTGELFF
clone size: -
D gene: -
J gene: TRBJ2-2
V gene: TRBV5-4

CDR3 DNA: TGCGCCAGCAGCCAAGTAGCCGGGGAGTATAGCAATCAGCCCCAGCATTTT
CDR3 protein: CASSQVAGEYSNQPQHF
clone size: -
D gene: -
J gene: TRBJ1-5
V gene: TRBV4-1

CDR3 DNA: TGTGCCAGCAGTGACTCGGTGGAGGATCAGCCCCAGCATTTT
CDR3 protein: CASSDSVEDQPQHF
clone size: -
D gene: -
J gene: TRBJ1-5
V gene: TRBV6-4

CDR3 DNA: TGTGCCAGCAAAGGCGGGTGGGGGTGGCATCAGCCCCAGCATTTT
CDR3 protein: CASKGGWGWHQPQHF
clone size: once
D gene: -
J gene: TRBJ1-5
V gene: TRBV27

CDR3 DNA: TGCGCCAGCAGCCAGGGATATAACAATGAGCAGTTCTTC
CDR3 protein: CASSQGYNNEQFF
clone size: -
D gene: -
J gene: TRBJ2-1
V gene: TRBV4-1

CDR3 DNA: TGTGCCAGCAGCCCGACTAGCCCGGCCACCGGGGAGCTGTTTTTT
CDR3 protein: CASSPTSPATGELFF
clone size: medium-sized
D gene: TRBD2
J gene: TRBJ2-2
V gene: TRBV6-4

CDR3 DNA: TGTGCCAGCAGCCTACAGAAAAACGAATACAATGAGCAGTTCTTC
CDR3 protein: CASSLQKNEYNEQFF
clone size: -
D gene: -
J gene: TRBJ2-1
V gene: TRBV7-9

CDR3 DNA: TGTGCCAGCAGTGAACGACCAACCTACGAGCAGTACTTC
CDR3 protein: CASSERPTYEQYF
clone size: -
D gene: -
J gene: TRBJ2-7
V gene: TRBV6-1

CDR3 DNA: TGCGCCAGCAGCACCTCTCGCGCGGGGGGGCCTGGTATCTACAATGAGCAGTTCTTC
CDR3 protein: CASSTSRAGGPGIYNEQFF
clone size: -
D gene: TRBD2
J gene: TRBJ2-1
V gene: TRBV5-1

CDR3 DNA: TGTGCCAGCAGCTTAGGGAACCAAGAGACCCAGTACTTC
CDR3 protein: CASSLGNQETQYF
clone size: -
D gene: -
J gene: TRBJ2-5
V gene: TRBV13

CDR3 DNA: TGCGCCAGCAGCTCCGGGACATATGGCTACACCTTC
CDR3 protein: CASSSGTYGYTF
clone size: -
D gene: -
J gene: TRBJ1-2
V gene: TRBV14

CDR3 DNA: TGTGCCAGCAGTTCTCCTAGGGTAGGGACCTCCTACAATGAGCAGTTCTTC
CDR3 protein: CASSSPRVGTSYNEQFF
clone size: -
D gene: -
J gene: TRBJ2-1
V gene: TRBV27

CDR3 DNA: TGTGCCAGCAGTCAAACAGGGGCTGGGGCCAACGTCCTGACTTTC
CDR3 protein: CASSQTGAGANVLTF
clone size: -
D gene: TRBD1
J gene: TRBJ2-6
V gene: TRBV7-9

CDR3 DNA: TGTGCCAGCAGTTTCTTTGGAGGGACAGCAAACTATGGCTACACCTTC
CDR3 protein: CASSFFGGTANYGYTF
clone size: -
D gene: TRBD1
J gene: TRBJ1-2
V gene: TRBV28

CDR3 DNA: TGCGCCAGCAGTGATTCCCCTCGGATGGGTAGAGACAATCAGCCCCAGCATTTT
CDR3 protein: CASSDSPRMGRDNQPQHF
clone size: -
D gene: -
J gene: TRBJ1-5
V gene: TRBV10-1

CDR3 DNA: TGCGCCAGCAGGGACAGGGTGACCGGGGAGCTGTTTTTT
CDR3 protein: CASRDRVTGELFF
clone size: once
D gene: TRBD1
J gene: TRBJ2-2
V gene: TRBV5-1

CDR3 DNA: TGTGCCAGCAGCCGACAGGGGGCAGGAACTGAAGCTTTCTTT
CDR3 protein: CASSRQGAGTEAFF
clone size: few
D gene: TRBD1
J gene: TRBJ1-1
V gene: TRBV7-9

CDR3 DNA: TGTGCCAGCAGTGGCGAGGGGAGCTCCTACAATGAGCAGTTCTTC
CDR3 protein: CASSGEGSSYNEQFF
clone size: -
D gene: -
J gene: TRBJ2-1
V gene: TRBV6-4

CDR3 DNA: TGCGCCAGCAGCCAAGATGGGGGGCAAGCCTCTGGGGCCAACGTCCTGACTTTC
CDR3 protein: CASSQDGGQASGANVLTF
clone size: -
D gene: -
J gene: TRBJ2-6
V gene: TRBV4-1

CDR3 DNA: TGCGCCAGCAGCCAAGTCCGAGGGGGGAATCAGCCCCAGCATTTT
CDR3 protein: CASSQVRGGNQPQHF
clone size: -
D gene: -
J gene: TRBJ1-5
V gene: TRBV4-1

CDR3 DNA: TGTGCCAGCAGCCTAGGGCTCGACAATGAGCAGTTCTTC
CDR3 protein: CASSLGLDNEQFF
clone size: -
D gene: -
J gene: TRBJ2-1
V gene: TRBV5-6

CDR3 DNA: TGTGCCAGCAGCGTAGTTGACGGACTAGCGGGGGGGTGGGCAGATACGCAGTATTTT
CDR3 protein: CASSVVDGLAGGWADTQYF
clone size: -
D gene: TRBD2
J gene: TRBJ2-3
V gene: TRBV9

CDR3 DNA: TGTGCCAGCCAGAGGGGACAGATGAACACTGAAGCTTTCTTT
CDR3 protein: CASQRGQMNTEAFF
clone size: -
D gene: TRBD1
J gene: TRBJ1-1
V gene: TRBV27

CDR3 DNA: TGTGCCAGCAGGGAGAGGACAGGGGCGCTCTATGGCTACACCTTC
CDR3 protein: CASRERTGALYGYTF
clone size: -
D gene: TRBD1
J gene: TRBJ1-2
V gene: TRBV2

CDR3 DNA: TGCAGCGTTGAAGAGGGGGGCATGAACACTGAAGCTTTCTTT
CDR3 protein: CSVEEGGMNTEAFF
clone size: -
D gene: -
J gene: TRBJ1-1
V gene: TRBV29-1

CDR3 DNA: TGTGCCAGCACCACCCAGGGAGGAGGCTATGGCTACACCTTC
CDR3 protein: CASTTQGGGYGYTF
clone size: -
D gene: -
J gene: TRBJ1-2
V gene: TRBV6-5

CDR3 DNA: TGTGCCAGCAGTGAGGCGGGGGGCACCGGGGAGCTGTTTTTT
CDR3 protein: CASSEAGGTGELFF
clone size: few
D gene: TRBD2
J gene: TRBJ2-2
V gene: TRBV6-4

CDR3 DNA: TGTGCTAGTATCATTTCGAAGGGGGGCTGGGGAGAAAAACTGTTTTTT
CDR3 protein: CASIISKGGWGEKLFF
clone size: -
D gene: -
J gene: TRBJ1-4
V gene: TRBV12-5

CDR3 DNA: TGTGCCAGCAGTGACTCGGCTAGCGGGAGCACAGATACGCAGTATTTT
CDR3 protein: CASSDSASGSTDTQYF
clone size: -
D gene: TRBD2
J gene: TRBJ2-3
V gene: TRBV6-4

CDR3 DNA: TGTGCCAGCAGTCCAGGGGATGGCACTGAAGCTTTCTTT
CDR3 protein: CASSPGDGTEAFF
clone size: medium-sized
D gene: -
J gene: TRBJ1-1
V gene: TRBV2

CDR3 DNA: TGTGCCAGCAGCCCTGGAGAGCGGTGGGGCACTGAAGCTTTCTTT
CDR3 protein: CASSPGERWGTEAFF
clone size: few
D gene: -
J gene: TRBJ1-1
V gene: TRBV4-2

CDR3 DNA: TGCGCCAGCAGTGAGACGACCACAGCTGATACGCAGTATTTT
CDR3 protein: CASSETTTADTQYF
clone size: once
D gene: -
J gene: TRBJ2-3
V gene: TRBV10-1

CDR3 DNA: TGTGCCTGGAGTAGAGGTTCGGGACAGGGTTCGCCCCTCCACTTT
CDR3 protein: CAWSRGSGQGSPLHF
clone size: few
D gene: TRBD1
J gene: TRBJ1-6
V gene: TRBV30

CDR3 DNA: TGTGCCAGCAGCTGGGGGGATGGGGGGATCAATGAGCAGTTCTTC
CDR3 protein: CASSWGDGGINEQFF
clone size: -
D gene: -
J gene: TRBJ2-1
V gene: TRBV5-5

CDR3 DNA: TGTGCCAGCAGCCCACGGACTAGCGGCACAGATACGCAGTATTTT
CDR3 protein: CASSPRTSGTDTQYF
clone size: -
D gene: TRBD2
J gene: TRBJ2-3
V gene: TRBV11-3

CDR3 DNA: TGTGCCAGCAGCAGAATAGGGACCCTAGTTCTTAGCTCCTACAATGAGCAGTTCTTC
CDR3 protein: CASSRIGTLVLSSYNEQFF
clone size: -
D gene: -
J gene: TRBJ2-1
V gene: TRBV7-9

CDR3 DNA: TGTGCCAGCAGCCGGGGGTTCCAAGAGACCCAGTACTTC
CDR3 protein: CASSRGFQETQYF
clone size: -
D gene: -
J gene: TRBJ2-5
V gene: TRBV14

CDR3 DNA: TGTGCCAGCAGCAGGGGGCCTGAAGCTTTCTTT
CDR3 protein: CASSRGPEAFF
clone size: medium-sized
D gene: TRBD1
J gene: TRBJ1-1
V gene: TRBV6-5

CDR3 DNA: TGCAGCGTCATAGTGGGCCTCGGGAATCAGCCCCAGCATTTT
CDR3 protein: CSVIVGLGNQPQHF
clone size: few
D gene: -
J gene: TRBJ1-5
V gene: TRBV29-1

CDR3 DNA: TGCGCCAGCAGAGGAACCGGGGAGCTGTTTTTT
CDR3 protein: CASRGTGELFF
clone size: few
D gene: -
J gene: TRBJ2-2
V gene: TRBV4-1

CDR3 DNA: TGTGCCAGCAGTTTGAGGCAGGAACCCTACGAGCAGTACTTC
CDR3 protein: CASSLRQEPYEQYF
clone size: -
D gene: -
J gene: TRBJ2-7
V gene: TRBV6-6

CDR3 DNA: TGCGCCAGCAGCCAAGACTTGGGCTCGGGTTCACCCCTCCACTTT
CDR3 protein: CASSQDLGSGSPLHF
clone size: -
D gene: -
J gene: TRBJ1-6
V gene: TRBV4-1

CDR3 DNA: TGTGCCAGCAGCCCAACAGGACCCCTCGAGCAGTACTTC
CDR3 protein: CASSPTGPLEQYF
clone size: -
D gene: -
J gene: TRBJ2-7
V gene: TRBV27

CDR3 DNA: TGTGCCAGCAGTTACTCAGGCTATGGCTACACCTTC
CDR3 protein: CASSYSGYGYTF
clone size: -
D gene: -
J gene: TRBJ1-2
V gene: TRBV6-5

CDR3 DNA: TGTGCCTGGAGGGGGGAAAACACCGGGGAGCTGTTTTTT
CDR3 protein: CAWRGENTGELFF
clone size: -
D gene: -
J gene: TRBJ2-2
V gene: TRBV30

CDR3 DNA: TGTGCCAGCAGCTTAGGGCTAGCGGGGGGGCCACATACGCAGTATTTT
CDR3 protein: CASSLGLAGGPHTQYF
clone size: -
D gene: TRBD2
J gene: TRBJ2-3
V gene: TRBV13

CDR3 DNA: TGTGCCAGTAGACTCTTACCATCCCGACAGGGACTAAGGGAGCAGTACTTC
CDR3 protein: CASRLLPSRQGLREQYF
clone size: -
D gene: -
J gene: TRBJ2-7
V gene: TRBV19